This T cell receptor beta chain was obtained from a study of blood T cell repertoires in COVID-19 (dated by TCRdb to 2019 to 2021). As for the study more broadly: Samples covering the acute and convalescent phases of COVID-19 were provided by collaborators in the United States, Italy and Spain. The material from the prospective study consisted of cDNA or gDNA derived from T cells, B-cell-depleted T cells, or PBMCs. The dataset comprised deeply sampled blood TCRbeta repertoires from subjects exposed to, actively infected with, or recovered from COVID-19. A freely available public database, intended as a resource for researchers studying the immune response to SARS-CoV-2, is where the repertoires were released. Samples came from the ongoing ImmuneRACE study (first 160 participants) plus 1,254 subjects from 6 global collaborators. The sample metadata nearly always contained a de-identified subject ID, COVID-19 status, age in years and sex. Where available, HLA class I and class II types were taken from metadata supplied by the sample provider and were not determined by assay-based typing. Here is what the overall study found, with its caveats: How much clinical and demographic metadata was included differed by source and by participant, and the metadata was provided uncurated.

The immunoSEQ Assay, a bias-controlled multiplex PCR, was used to amplify TCRbeta CDR3 regions from genomic DNA. The paper's processing steps were these. Within the assay, amplification of reference gene primers was used to estimate how many nucleated cells each sample contained. To quantify the absolute abundance of each unique TCRbeta CDR3 rearrangement, sequence reads were collapsed and filtered. For each sample, productive Simpson clonality was calculated as the square root of Simpson's diversity index across productive rearrangements. TCRdb holds this immuneACCESS table with in-frame rearrangements only. Some clones are missing; in checked studies, unresolved V genes explain under half, and the rest has no known cause. V and J calls and clone size come straight from that table; D and trimming were deduced from the DNA. For this sample there are a few hundred thousand clones; about 86% appear just once. Jointly, the top ten make up roughly 6.4% of the sample.

A second Seattle source provided samples from volunteer blood donors who had recovered from COVID-19. Whole blood was collected in K2EDTA tubes by collaborating institutions according to the institutions' own protocols. Collaborator samples were shipped for TCRbeta analysis as frozen whole blood, isolated PBMCs, or DNA extracted from either sample type. There are 15 amino acids in the CDR3, from cysteine to phenylalanine inclusive. Only CDR3 DNA remains: 45 bases, in frame from the first base. V is cut by 7 bases and J by 5 bases, and the space between the germline ends is 18 bases. Based on the germline V gene, the CDR1 and CDR2 sequences are SNHLY and FYNNEI. Note on this clone: Its antigen remains unidentified. No base-level quality is on record; no much larger clone is a single base apart.

The chain was built from TRBV2 and TRBJ2-4; the best D guess is TRBD1, with 8 bases matching. The specimen sequenced was peripheral blood. The origin of this receptor is a man aged 55 to 70 who had recovered from COVID-19. The nucleotide sequence is TGTGCCAGCAACCAACAGGGGGGGAACCAAAACATTCAGTACTTC. Its amino acids are CASNQQGGNQNIQYF. The reference TRBV2 and TRBJ2-4 proteins fill in what lies around the CDR3, so the full variable domain reads EPEVTQTPSHQVTQMGQEVILRCVPISNHLYFYWYRQILGQKVEFLVSFYNNEISEKSEIFDDQFSVERPDGSNFTLKIRSTKLEDSAMYFCASNQQGGNQNIQYFGAGTRLSVL.